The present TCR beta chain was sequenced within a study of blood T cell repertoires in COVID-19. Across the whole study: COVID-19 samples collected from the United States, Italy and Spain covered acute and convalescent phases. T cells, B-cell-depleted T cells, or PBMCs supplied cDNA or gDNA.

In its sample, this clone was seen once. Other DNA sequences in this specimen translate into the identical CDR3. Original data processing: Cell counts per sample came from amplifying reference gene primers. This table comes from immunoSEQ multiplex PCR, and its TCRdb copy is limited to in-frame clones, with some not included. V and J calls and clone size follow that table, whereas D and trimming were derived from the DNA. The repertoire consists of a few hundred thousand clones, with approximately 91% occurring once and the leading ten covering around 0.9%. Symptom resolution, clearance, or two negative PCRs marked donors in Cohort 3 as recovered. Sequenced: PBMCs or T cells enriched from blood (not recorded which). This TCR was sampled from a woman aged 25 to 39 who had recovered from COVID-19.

The CDR3, as DNA: TGCGCCAGCAGCCTGGGGCTAGCGGGCAGCACAGATACGCAGTATTTT. Residues: CASSLGLAGSTDTQYF. V gene TRBV5-1 combines with J gene TRBJ2-3; 8 bases are a match to TRBD2. The germline CDR1 and CDR2 sequences are SGHRS and YFSETQ. Germline trimming cut 4 bases from V and 0 bases from J; bases unmatched to any gene: 7. This CDR3 spans 16 amino acids. The variable domain in full, with the rest retrieved from reference TRBV5-1 and TRBJ2-3, is KAGVTQTPRYLIKTRGQQVTLSCSPISGHRSVSWYQQTPGQGLQFLFEYFSETQRNKGNFPGRFSGRQFSNSRSEMNVSTLELGDSALYLCASSLGLAGSTDTQYFGPGTRLTVL.